The rows below give T cell receptor beta chains drawn from one sample of a study of blood T cell repertoires in COVID-19. Profiling relied on immunoSEQ multiplex PCR, and the TCRdb table lists in-frame clones only, not all of them. The sample yields 87,000 or so clones, approximately 89% seen once. The source material was peripheral blood. The source of these receptors is an elderly man with acute or convalescent COVID-19. The CDR3 runs from the conserved cysteine through the conserved F or W. A D gene is named only where the DNA matches it firmly. The size of a clone is reported for some rows only, either as once, few or many, or as a class for expanded clones.

V	J	D	size	CDR3	DNA
TRBV19	TRBJ1-2	TRBD1	.	CASSTPDRGAVNYGYTF	TGTGCCAGTAGTACCCCGGACAGGGGGGCCGTCAACTATGGCTACACCTTC
TRBV5-1	TRBJ2-2	TRBD2	.	CASSHPSSGSAGELFF	TGCGCCAGCAGCCACCCATCTAGCGGGAGCGCCGGGGAGCTGTTTTTT
TRBV29-1	TRBJ1-1	.	.	CSVGGVTNTEAFF	TGCAGCGTTGGGGGGGTGACGAACACTGAAGCTTTCTTT
TRBV9	TRBJ1-2	TRBD1	.	CASSARDRDSGYTF	TGTGCCAGCAGCGCCCGGGACAGGGACTCTGGCTACACCTTC
TRBV4-1	TRBJ2-6	.	few	CASSQDTGPAVSGANVLTF	TGCGCCAGCAGCCAAGATACTGGTCCTGCCGTCTCTGGGGCCAACGTCCTGACTTTC
TRBV11-2	TRBJ1-4	TRBD1	.	CASSLQGATNEKLFF	TGTGCCAGCAGCCTCCAGGGGGCAACTAATGAAAAACTGTTTTTT
TRBV19	TRBJ1-1	TRBD1	.	CASSTTGGTEAFF	TGTGCCAGTAGTACCACAGGGGGCACTGAAGCTTTCTTT
TRBV7-2	TRBJ2-3	TRBD1	.	CASSLRGQGADTQYF	TGTGCCAGCAGCTTAAGGGGACAGGGCGCAGATACGCAGTATTTT
TRBV5-6	TRBJ1-2	TRBD1	.	CASSPWTGRGYTF	TGTGCCAGCAGCCCGTGGACAGGGAGAGGCTACACCTTC
TRBV5-1	TRBJ1-5	.	.	CASSVEGAPNQPQHF	TGCGCCAGCAGCGTAGAAGGAGCCCCAAATCAGCCCCAGCATTTT
TRBV11-2	TRBJ2-5	.	.	CASSPYLGAQETQYF	TGTGCCAGCAGCCCCTATTTGGGAGCCCAAGAGACCCAGTACTTC
TRBV3-1/TRBV3-2	TRBJ2-5	TRBD1	.	CASSPITTGGQETQYF	TGTGCCAGCAGCCCTATAACTACAGGGGGTCAAGAGACCCAGTACTTC
TRBV7-3	TRBJ1-1	.	.	CASSLGGLGTEAFF	TGTGCCAGCAGCTTAGGGGGACTAGGCACTGAAGCTTTCTTT
TRBV5-8	TRBJ1-3	TRBD1	.	CASSNTGVAGNTIYF	TGTGCCAGCAGCAATACAGGGGTTGCTGGAAACACCATATATTTT
TRBV7-9	TRBJ1-6	.	.	CASSLATTGNNSPLHF	TGTGCCAGCAGCTTGGCTACCACAGGGAATAATTCACCCCTCCACTTT
TRBV24-1	TRBJ2-4	TRBD1	.	CATSDLQGGIQYF	TGTGCCACCAGTGATTTACAGGGGGGCATTCAGTACTTC
TRBV11-2	TRBJ2-3	.	.	CASSSPGRAADTQYF	TGTGCCAGCAGCTCCCCGGGCAGGGCTGCTGATACGCAGTATTTT
TRBV4-3	TRBJ2-5	.	.	CASSQGPGQETQYF	TGCGCCAGCAGCCAAGGCCCCGGCCAAGAGACCCAGTACTTC
TRBV25-1	TRBJ2-2	.	.	CASSQGSLGSGELFF	TGTGCCAGCAGCCAGGGAAGTCTGGGATCCGGGGAGCTGTTTTTT
TRBV19	TRBJ1-2	TRBD1	few	CASSRGQGANGYTF	TGTGCCAGTAGTAGGGGACAGGGGGCGAATGGCTACACCTTC
TRBV4-2	TRBJ1-2	.	.	CASSQLSGAYGYTF	TGTGCCAGCAGCCAATTGAGTGGGGCTTATGGCTACACCTTC
TRBV5-5	TRBJ2-2	.	.	CASSLGQGTGELFF	TGTGCCAGCAGCTTGGGGCAGGGGACCGGGGAGCTGTTTTTT
TRBV6-2/TRBV6-3	TRBJ2-7	TRBD2	once	CASSFSRTSGMIEQYF	TGTGCCAGCAGTTTTAGTCGGACTAGCGGGATGATCGAGCAGTACTTC
TRBV11-1	TRBJ1-5	.	.	CASSLDSYQPQHF	TGTGCCAGCAGCTTAGACAGTTATCAGCCCCAGCATTTT
TRBV7-2	TRBJ1-5	TRBD1	.	CASSLGDRGGQPQHF	TGTGCCAGCAGCTTAGGGGACAGGGGCGGCCAGCCCCAGCATTTT
TRBV4-1	TRBJ2-7	.	once	CASSRESGRVPYEQYF	TGCGCCAGCAGCCGGGAAAGCGGGCGGGTCCCCTACGAGCAGTACTTC
TRBV11-3	TRBJ1-2	.	.	CASSDGGAGYTF	TGTGCCAGCAGCGACGGCGGGGCGGGCTACACCTTC
TRBV3-1/TRBV3-2	TRBJ2-1	TRBD2	.	CASSQDLGTSGVLSYNEQFF	TGTGCCAGCAGCCAAGATTTAGGGACTAGCGGGGTCTTGTCCTACAATGAGCAGTTCTTC
TRBV5-1	TRBJ2-1	TRBD2	.	CASSSSLGGRPYNEQFF	TGCGCCAGCAGCTCGTCGTTAGGCGGGAGACCCTACAATGAGCAGTTCTTC
TRBV14	TRBJ1-2	TRBD1	few	CASSATGGRSGYTF	TGTGCCAGCAGCGCGACAGGGGGCCGCTCGGGCTACACCTTC
TRBV6-6	TRBJ1-2	.	.	CASSSTAIRGYGYTF	TGTGCCAGCAGCTCTACAGCAATAAGGGGGTATGGCTACACCTTC
TRBV7-2	TRBJ2-7	TRBD2	.	CASSLNLAGAYEQYF	TGTGCCAGCAGCTTAAATCTAGCGGGGGCCTACGAGCAGTACTTC
TRBV11-3	TRBJ2-2	TRBD2	.	CASSLSTSGGGTGELFF	TGTGCCAGCAGCCTCTCGACTAGCGGGGGAGGAACCGGGGAGCTGTTTTTT
TRBV11-2	TRBJ1-1	TRBD1	.	CASSLNRGATEAFF	TGTGCCAGCAGCTTAAACAGGGGAGCGACTGAAGCTTTCTTT
TRBV4-2	TRBJ2-3	TRBD1	.	CASSQSGQGKGGTDTQYF	TGTGCCAGCAGCCAATCCGGACAGGGGAAGGGGGGCACAGATACGCAGTATTTT
TRBV10-1	TRBJ2-2	.	few	CASSAGSYTGELFF	TGCGCCAGCAGTGCCGGGTCCTACACCGGGGAGCTGTTTTTT
TRBV19	TRBJ1-1	.	.	CASSIAPGWTEAFF	TGTGCCAGTAGTATAGCCCCAGGGTGGACTGAAGCTTTCTTT
TRBV13	TRBJ1-1	TRBD1	.	CASSSGQGRRDTEAFF	TGTGCCAGCAGCTCCGGACAGGGGAGACGGGACACTGAAGCTTTCTTT
TRBV9	TRBJ2-1	TRBD2	.	CASTTPGAGGAGEQFF	TGTGCCAGCACTACACCGGGTGCGGGAGGGGCCGGGGAGCAGTTCTTC
TRBV6-6	TRBJ2-5	TRBD1	.	CASSYSGTGPETQYF	TGTGCCAGCAGTTACTCCGGGACAGGGCCAGAGACCCAGTACTTC
TRBV6-5	TRBJ1-3	.	.	CASSYSSSSRNTIYF	TGTGCCAGCAGTTACTCATCGAGCTCTCGGAACACCATATATTTT
TRBV6-2/TRBV6-3	TRBJ2-7	.	.	CASSRWTVDSYEQYF	TGTGCCAGCAGTCGCTGGACTGTGGACTCCTACGAGCAGTACTTC
TRBV2	TRBJ2-3	.	.	CATEGGADTQYF	TGTGCCACCGAGGGGGGGGCAGATACGCAGTATTTT
TRBV5-4	TRBJ1-1	.	once	CASSLGQWNTEAFF	TGTGCCAGCAGCTTGGGACAGTGGAACACTGAAGCTTTCTTT
TRBV5-1	TRBJ1-6	.	.	CASKPLEGFESPLHF	TGCGCCAGCAAGCCCCTAGAGGGTTTCGAGTCACCCCTCCACTTT
TRBV6-5	TRBJ2-7	TRBD1	once	CASSLTGIPYEQYF	TGTGCCAGCAGTCTGACAGGGATCCCCTACGAGCAGTACTTC